This T cell receptor beta chain came from a study of technical replicates of blood from several donors. Trimming took off 0 bases at V and 3 bases at J, with 8 bases between the two ends. From germline, CDR1 is LNHNV and CDR2 YYDKDF (reference sequence). The CDR3 has 14 amino acids. The protocol was immunoSEQ multiplex PCR, while the TCRdb copy is restricted to in-frame clones and leaves out a portion. The data hold roughly 14,000 clones, with about 87% observed a single time. The TCR sequence derives from a human donor in good health. The sample was PBMCs. This sequence joins TRBV15 and TRBJ1-1; possibly TRBD1 for D (5 bases). The CDR3: CATSRDSGYTEAFF. CDR3 nucleotides: TGTGCCACCAGCAGAGATTCAGGGTACACTGAAGCTTTCTTT.